These 21 T cell receptor beta chains share one sample of origin, sequenced in a study of blood T cell repertoires in COVID-19. Here immunoSEQ multiplex PCR was the method, and the copy in TCRdb shows in-frame clones only, minus some. Here the sample spans 250,000 to 300,000 clones, roughly 91% being singletons. The sample comprised PBMCs or T cells enriched from blood (not recorded which). The receptors here all came from a woman in her forties with acute COVID-19.

In regard to this clone: A read error may produce the germline difference seen at one junction end. This chain uses TRBV7-7 with TRBJ2-1; 9 bases are shared with TRBD1. CDR1 and CDR2 (germline): SSHAT, FNYEAQ (reference sequence). This CDR3 is 13 amino acids long. In nucleotides, the CDR3 is TGTGCTAGCAGCTGGGGACAGGGTCGTGAGCAGTTCTTC. Amino acids: CASSWGQGREQFF.

The rearrangement joins TRBV6-8 to TRBJ2-3; 10 nucleotides align to TRBD1. The CDR3 sequence is 17 residues long. Trimming removed 1 base from V and 0 bases from J; junction bases left unmatched: 4. Germline V lookup: CDR1 MNHGY, CDR2 SAAAGT. The CDR3 nucleotides are TGTGCCAGCAGTTACTTACCGGGACAGGGGAGCACAGATACGCAGTATTTT. Its protein product is CASSYLPGQGSTDTQYF.

The chain couples TRBV20-1 to TRBJ2-5; D is ambiguous. CDR1 is DFQATT, CDR2 SNEGSKA, per germline (reference sequence). The CDR3 runs 11 residues. The V and J ends lost 6 bases and 4 bases respectively, with 9 bases between them. CDR3 sequence (DNA): TGCAGTGCATCGTCGGGAGAGACCCAGTACTTC. Amino acids: CSASSGETQYF.

This chain links TRBV19 with TRBJ1-2; possibly TRBD1 for D (6 bases). The CDR3 has 14 residues. V was shortened by 1 base and J by 4 bases, with 10 bases between the two germline ends. The germline gives CDR1 LNHDA, CDR2 SQIVND (reference sequence). CDR3 DNA: TGTGCCAGTAGTATAGTTAACAGGGCCTATGGCTACACCTTC. Translation: CASSIVNRAYGYTF.

The V and J genes are TRBV20-1 and TRBJ1-6; D not certain. The germline V gene encodes CDR1 DFQATT and CDR2 SNEGSKA (reference sequence). Trimming cost V 6 bases and J 4 bases, with 10 bases left between them. The CDR3 is 13 amino acids. DNA of the CDR3: TGCAGTGCCAGTACGGGGTATAATTCACCCCTCCACTTT. Its protein product is CSASTGYNSPLHF.

This clone was detected once. The chain combines TRBV4-3 with TRBJ1-3; 7 bases are shared with TRBD1. Losses at the gene ends were 4 bases for V and 2 bases for J; bases not matched to a gene: 5. From germline, CDR1 is LGHNA and CDR2 YSLEER. This CDR3 has 15 amino acids. CDR3 residues: CASSPGQAPGNTIYF. CDR3 sequence (DNA): TGCGCCAGCAGCCCAGGACAGGCCCCTGGAAACACCATATATTTT.

The chain couples TRBV7-3 to TRBJ1-2; D is undetermined. The ends were cut back, 5 bases at V and 5 bases at J, with 12 bases in the middle. The germline V gene has CDR1 SGHTA and CDR2 FQGTGA. This CDR3 spans 13 amino acids. The CDR3 DNA reads TGTGCCAGCAGCCCGGTTCCTAGTTATGGCTACACCTTC. It is translated as CASSPVPSYGYTF.

This rearrangement joins TRBV28 to TRBJ1-6, with 10 positions matching TRBD1. Germline CDR1 MDHEN, CDR2 SYDVKM. The CDR3 extends over 14 amino acids. With 10 bases clipped from V and 14 bases from J, the junction kept 14 bases outside the gene matches. CDR3 DNA: TGTGCCACCGAGCCGGGACAGGGGAGGGTGGCCCTCCACTTT. Residues: CATEPGQGRVALHF. Looking up the rest from reference TRBV28 and TRBJ1-6 gives the full variable domain: DVKVTQSSRYLVKRTGEKVFLECVQDMDHENMFWYRQDPGLGLRLIYFSYDVKMKEKGDIPEGYSVSREKKERFSLILESASTNQTSMYLCATEPGQGRVALHFGNGTRLTVT.

The chain recombines TRBV6-5 with TRBJ2-7, with D possibly TRBD2 on 6 matching bases. This CDR3 is 14 amino acids long. V was shortened by 2 bases and J by 3 bases, with 11 bases between the two germline ends. CDR1 is MNHEY and CDR2 is SVGAGI in the germline V gene. CDR3 nucleotides: TGTGCCAGCAGTTACGGGGGAGGAGGCTACGAGCAGTACTTC. It encodes CASSYGGGGYEQYF.

The rearrangement uses TRBV29-1 and TRBJ2-3; 7 nucleotides align to TRBD2. The CDR3 contains 13 residues. Germline CDR1 and CDR2: SQVTM and ANQGSEA. V shed 7 bases and J 0 bases; nucleotides not matched to a gene: 4. Here the CDR3 reads CSANSGSTDTQYF. CDR3 nucleotide sequence: TGCAGCGCCAATAGCGGGAGCACAGATACGCAGTATTTT.

The V call is TRBV29-1, the J call TRBJ1-1, with no clear D. Trimming cost V 7 bases and J 1 base, with 13 bases left between them. CDR3 length: 13 residues. Looked up from germline, CDR1 is SQVTM and CDR2 is ANQGSEA. The CDR3 DNA sequence: TGCAGCGGCGAACCGACAAGGAACACTGAAGCTTTCTTT. Translating gives CSGEPTRNTEAFF.

V usage is TRBV28 and J usage is TRBJ2-3, with TRBD1 matching 7 bases. The CDR3 extends over 15 amino acids. Trimming took 3 bases from V and 5 from J; bases not matched to a gene: 8. Germline loops: CDR1 MDHEN, CDR2 SYDVKM. CDR3 sequence: CASSLAINRGDTQYF. For the CDR3, the DNA is TGTGCCAGCAGTTTGGCTATAAACAGGGGAGATACGCAGTATTTT.

The genes are TRBV28 and TRBJ2-5, with 13 bases matching TRBD2. The CDR3 consists of 18 residues. V lost 2 bases to trimming and J lost 2 bases; unmatched junction nucleotides: 8. Germline V gives CDR1 MDHEN, CDR2 SYDVKM. Here the CDR3 DNA reads TGTGCCAGCAGTTTAATATTAGGGACTAGCGGGGATCAAGAGACCCAGTACTTC. Translation gives CASSLILGTSGDQETQYF.

The chain couples TRBV5-8 to TRBJ1-1; the match to TRBD1 covers 9 bases. CDR3 length: 15 residues. V was clipped by 2 bases and J by 5 bases; unmatched bases: 7. Germline V gene data show CDR1 as SGHTS and CDR2 as YDEGEE. CDR3 sequence (DNA): TGTGCCAGCAGCTTACAGGGGGCTCGTAATACTGAAGCTTTCTTT. Its translation is CASSLQGARNTEAFF.

V and J are TRBV3-1 (or the pseudogene TRBV3-2) and TRBJ1-5; D remains unclear. Trimming cost V 6 bases and J 1 base, with 16 bases left between them. CDR1 LGHDT and CDR2 YNNKEL come from the germline V gene (reference sequence). CDR3 size: 16 residues. The CDR3 sequence: CASSPNLVGSNQPQHF. CDR3 coding DNA: TGTGCCAGCAGTCCCAACCTCGTCGGGAGCAATCAGCCCCAGCATTTT.

J is TRBJ1-1 and V is TRBV6-5; D is unclear. V was clipped by 3 bases and J by 2 bases, with 7 bases between them. The germline V gene has CDR1 MNHEY and CDR2 SVGAGI. CDR3 length equals 13 residues. The DNA of the CDR3 is TGTGCCAGCAGTTATGAGGGAAACACTGAAGCTTTCTTT. Its protein is CASSYEGNTEAFF.

The chain couples TRBV3-1 (or the pseudogene TRBV3-2) to TRBJ2-1; D remains unclear. Germline assignment: CDR1 LGHDT and CDR2 YNNKEL (reference sequence). This CDR3 region has 14 residues. Trimming pared 1 base from V and 1 base from J, leaving 5 bases between. CDR3 sequence: CASSQGGSYNEQFF. CDR3 DNA sequence: TGTGCCAGCAGCCAAGGCGGTTCCTACAATGAGCAGTTCTTC.

The chain recombines TRBV6-5 with TRBJ1-4, with 12 nucleotides matching TRBD1. The CDR3 has 16 amino acids. Germline V gene data show CDR1 as MNHEY and CDR2 as SVGAGI. Germline trimming cut 0 bases from V and 8 bases from J; bases unmatched to any gene: 4. The CDR3 loop is CASSYSGTGGGEKLFF. The CDR3 DNA sequence: TGTGCCAGCAGTTACTCGGGGACAGGGGGCGGCGAAAAACTGTTTTTT.

This chain joins TRBV19 and TRBJ1-4; a possible D gene is TRBD1 (6 bases). The CDR3 has 15 residues. V lost 5 bases and J 4 bases, leaving 14 bases between the germline ends. Per the germline V gene, CDR1 is LNHDA and CDR2 is SQIVND (reference sequence). The CDR3 loop reads CASSDLRGVNEKLFF. The DNA of the CDR3 is TGTGCCAGTAGTGACCTCAGGGGAGTTAATGAAAAACTGTTTTTT.

The chain links TRBV7-2 to TRBJ1-6, with no clear D. The CDR3 length is 17 residues. Deletions cut 1 base from V and 0 bases from J, with 10 bases between. The germline CDR1 and CDR2 sequences are SGHTA and FQGNSA. The CDR3: CASSLVGESSYNSPLHF. In DNA, the CDR3 is TGTGCCAGCAGCTTAGTTGGGGAGAGCTCCTATAATTCACCCCTCCACTTT.

This chain connects TRBV7-9 to TRBJ2-7; TRBD2 might be the D (5 bases). This CDR3 contains 15 residues. The germline V gene encodes CDR1 SEHNR and CDR2 FQNEAQ (reference sequence). The ends were cut back, 5 bases at V and 6 bases at J, with 20 bases in the middle. The CDR3 nucleotides are TGTGCCAGCAGCCCAAACCCCCTGACTAACGGCGAGCAGTACTTC. Amino acid sequence: CASSPNPLTNGEQYF.